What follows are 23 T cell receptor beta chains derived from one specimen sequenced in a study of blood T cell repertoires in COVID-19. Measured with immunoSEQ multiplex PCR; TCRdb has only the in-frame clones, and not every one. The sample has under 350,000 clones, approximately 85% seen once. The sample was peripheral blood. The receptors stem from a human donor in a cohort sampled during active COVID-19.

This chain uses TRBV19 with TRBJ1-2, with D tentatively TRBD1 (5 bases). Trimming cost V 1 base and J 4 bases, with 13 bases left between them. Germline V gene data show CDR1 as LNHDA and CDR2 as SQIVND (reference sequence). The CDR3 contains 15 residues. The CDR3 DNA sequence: TGTGCCAGTAGTATAGCGGGGGGACCCGGCTATGGCTACACCTTC. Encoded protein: CASSIAGGPGYGYTF. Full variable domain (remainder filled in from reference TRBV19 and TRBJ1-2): DGGITQSPKYLFRKEGQNVTLSCEQNLNHDAMYWYRQDPGQGLRLIYYSQIVNDFQKGDIAEGYSVSREKKESFPLTVTSAQKNPTAFYLCASSIAGGPGYGYTFGSGTRLTVV.

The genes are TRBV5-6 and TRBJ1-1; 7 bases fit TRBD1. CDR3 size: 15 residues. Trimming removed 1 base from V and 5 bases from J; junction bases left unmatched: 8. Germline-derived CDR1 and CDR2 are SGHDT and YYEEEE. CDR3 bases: TGTGCCAGCAGCTTGTTCAGGGGGAGAAGGACTGAAGCTTTCTTT. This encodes CASSLFRGRRTEAFF.

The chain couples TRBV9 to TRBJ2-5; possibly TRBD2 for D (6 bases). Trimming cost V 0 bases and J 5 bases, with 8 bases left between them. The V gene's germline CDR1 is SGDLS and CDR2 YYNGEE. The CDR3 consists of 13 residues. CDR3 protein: CASSVEGRETQYF. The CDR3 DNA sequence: TGTGCCAGCAGCGTAGAAGGGAGGGAGACCCAGTACTTC.

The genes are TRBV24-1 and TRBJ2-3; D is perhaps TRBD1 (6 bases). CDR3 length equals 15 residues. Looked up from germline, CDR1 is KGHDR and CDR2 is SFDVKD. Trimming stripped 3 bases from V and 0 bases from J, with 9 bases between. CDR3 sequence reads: CATSDGTPSTDTQYF. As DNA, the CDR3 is TGTGCCACCAGTGATGGGACACCAAGCACAGATACGCAGTATTTT.

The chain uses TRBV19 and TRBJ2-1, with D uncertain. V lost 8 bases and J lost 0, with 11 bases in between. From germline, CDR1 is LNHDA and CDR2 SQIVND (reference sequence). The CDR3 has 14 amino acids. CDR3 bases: TGTGCCAGTGAAGACAAGAGCTCCTACAATGAGCAGTTCTTC. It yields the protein CASEDKSSYNEQFF.

The CDR3 sequence is CASSDRAGWTTDTQYF. CDR3 nucleotide sequence: TGTGCCAGCAGTGATCGGGCAGGTTGGACAACAGATACGCAGTATTTT. This chain connects TRBV2 to TRBJ2-3; tentative D call: TRBD1 (5 bases). V lost 3 bases to trimming and J lost 3 bases, with 16 bases between them. CDR1 is SNHLY, CDR2 FYNNEI, per germline. The CDR3 is made up of 16 amino acids. The whole variable domain, remainder taken from reference TRBV2 and TRBJ2-3, is EPEVTQTPSHQVTQMGQEVILRCVPISNHLYFYWYRQILGQKVEFLVSFYNNEISEKSEIFDDQFSVERPDGSNFTLKIRSTKLEDSAMYFCASSDRAGWTTDTQYFGPGTRLTVL.

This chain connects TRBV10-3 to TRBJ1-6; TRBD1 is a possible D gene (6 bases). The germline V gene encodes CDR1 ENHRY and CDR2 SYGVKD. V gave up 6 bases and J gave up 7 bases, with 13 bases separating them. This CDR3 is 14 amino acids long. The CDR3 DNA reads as TGTGCCATCAGACCGGGACAACTGAATTCACCCCTCCACTTT. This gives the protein CAIRPGQLNSPLHF.

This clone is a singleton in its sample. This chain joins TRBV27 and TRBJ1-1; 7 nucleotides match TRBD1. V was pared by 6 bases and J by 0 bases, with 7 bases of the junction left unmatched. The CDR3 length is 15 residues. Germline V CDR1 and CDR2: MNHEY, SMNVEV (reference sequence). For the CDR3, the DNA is TGTGCCAGCAGCCCCGGGACAGTCATGAACACTGAAGCTTTCTTT. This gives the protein CASSPGTVMNTEAFF.

The CDR3 coding sequence is TGTGCCACCAGACCGGGACAGGGTGAGCAGTTCTTC. The encoded protein is CATRPGQGEQFF. J is TRBJ2-1 and V is TRBV24-1, with 9 nucleotides matching TRBD1. With V trimmed by 7 bases and J by 9 bases, 3 bases remained unmatched. The CDR3 consists of 12 residues. Germline lookup yields CDR1 KGHDR and CDR2 SFDVKD.

CDR3 bases: TGTGCCAGCAGCTTATCCCCAGGGGCCTCCTACGAGCAGTACTTC. This gives the protein CASSLSPGASYEQYF. The rearrangement joins TRBV7-3 to TRBJ2-7; tentative D call: TRBD1 (6 bases). The CDR3 totals 15 residues. V lost 2 bases to trimming and J lost 0 bases, with 11 bases between them. The germline gives CDR1 SGHTA, CDR2 FQGTGA.

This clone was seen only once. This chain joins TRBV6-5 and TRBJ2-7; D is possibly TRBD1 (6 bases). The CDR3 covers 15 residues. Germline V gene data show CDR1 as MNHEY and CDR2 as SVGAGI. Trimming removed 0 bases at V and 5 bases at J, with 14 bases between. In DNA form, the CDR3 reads TGTGCCAGCAGTTACTCGTGGACAGCCGAGGACGAGCAGTACTTC. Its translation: CASSYSWTAEDEQYF.

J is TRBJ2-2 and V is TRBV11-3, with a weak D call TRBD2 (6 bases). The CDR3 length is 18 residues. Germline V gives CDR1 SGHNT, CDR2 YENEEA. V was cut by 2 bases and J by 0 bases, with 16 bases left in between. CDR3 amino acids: CASSLCFGGFTNTGELFF. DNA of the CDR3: TGTGCCAGCAGCTTATGTTTTGGGGGGTTCACGAACACCGGGGAGCTGTTTTTT.

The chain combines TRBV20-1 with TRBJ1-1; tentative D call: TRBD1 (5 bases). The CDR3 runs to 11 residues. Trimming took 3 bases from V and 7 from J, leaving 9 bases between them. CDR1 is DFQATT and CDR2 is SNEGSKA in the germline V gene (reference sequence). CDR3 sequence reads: CSASRGIEAFF. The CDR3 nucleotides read TGCAGTGCTAGTCGGGGGATTGAAGCTTTCTTT.

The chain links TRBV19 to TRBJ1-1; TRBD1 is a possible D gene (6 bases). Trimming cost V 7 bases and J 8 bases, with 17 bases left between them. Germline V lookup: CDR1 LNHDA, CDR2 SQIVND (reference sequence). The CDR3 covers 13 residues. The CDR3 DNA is TGTGCCAGTATCGCGAGGTCAGGGGCCGAAGCTTTCTTT. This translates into CASIARSGAEAFF.

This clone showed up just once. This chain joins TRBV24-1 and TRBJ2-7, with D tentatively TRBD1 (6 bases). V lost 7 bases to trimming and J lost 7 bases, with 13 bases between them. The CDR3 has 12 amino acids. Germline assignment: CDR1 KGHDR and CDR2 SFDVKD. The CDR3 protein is CATSAGVREQYF. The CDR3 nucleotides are TGTGCCACCAGCGCAGGGGTACGGGAGCAGTACTTC.

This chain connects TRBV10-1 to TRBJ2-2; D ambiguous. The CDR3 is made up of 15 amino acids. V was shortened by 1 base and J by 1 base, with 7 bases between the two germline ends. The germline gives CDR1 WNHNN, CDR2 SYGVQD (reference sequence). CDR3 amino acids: CASSEWPRNTGELFF. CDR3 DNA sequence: TGCGCCAGCAGTGAGTGGCCAAGGAACACCGGGGAGCTGTTTTTT.

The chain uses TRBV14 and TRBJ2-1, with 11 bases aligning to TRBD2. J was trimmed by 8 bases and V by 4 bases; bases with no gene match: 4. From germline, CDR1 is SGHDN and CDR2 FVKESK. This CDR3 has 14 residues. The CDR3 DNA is TGTGCCAGCAGCCGTGCTAGCGGGGGGCATGAGCAGTTCTTC. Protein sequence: CASSRASGGHEQFF.

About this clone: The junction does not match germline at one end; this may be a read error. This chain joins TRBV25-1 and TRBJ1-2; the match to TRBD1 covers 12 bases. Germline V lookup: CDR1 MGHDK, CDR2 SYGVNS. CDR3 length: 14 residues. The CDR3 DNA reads TGTGCCAGCAGTGCCTCCGGGACAGGGGGCGTCGGTAACTTC. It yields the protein CASSASGTGGVGNF.

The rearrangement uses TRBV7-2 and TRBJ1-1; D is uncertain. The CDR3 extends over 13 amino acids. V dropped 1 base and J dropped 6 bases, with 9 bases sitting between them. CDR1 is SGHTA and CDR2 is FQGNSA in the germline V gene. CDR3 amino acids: CASSLVLAAEAFF. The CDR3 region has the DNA TGTGCCAGCAGCTTAGTCTTGGCGGCTGAAGCTTTCTTT.

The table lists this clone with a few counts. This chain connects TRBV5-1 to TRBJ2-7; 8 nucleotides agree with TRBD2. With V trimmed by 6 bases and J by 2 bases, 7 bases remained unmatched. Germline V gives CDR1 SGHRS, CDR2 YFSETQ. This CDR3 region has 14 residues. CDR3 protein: CASNFGGVTYEQYF. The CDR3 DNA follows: TGCGCCAGCAATTTCGGGGGGGTTACCTACGAGCAGTACTTC.

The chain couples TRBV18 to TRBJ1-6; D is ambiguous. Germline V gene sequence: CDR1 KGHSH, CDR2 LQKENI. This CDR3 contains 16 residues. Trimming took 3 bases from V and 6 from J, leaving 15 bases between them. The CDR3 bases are TGTGCCAGCTCACCGTACAGCCTCTTAGGTAATTCACCCCTCCACTTT. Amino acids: CASSPYSLLGNSPLHF.

CDR3 coding DNA: TGTGCCAGCAGCTCTCATGACAGGGACACTGAAGCTTTCTTT. It specifies CASSSHDRDTEAFF. The J gene is TRBJ1-1, the V gene TRBV9; TRBD1 aligns across 7 bases. Trimming cost V 4 bases and J 3 bases; bases outside gene matches: 6. The germline CDR1 and CDR2 sequences are SGDLS and YYNGEE. The CDR3 spans 14 residues.

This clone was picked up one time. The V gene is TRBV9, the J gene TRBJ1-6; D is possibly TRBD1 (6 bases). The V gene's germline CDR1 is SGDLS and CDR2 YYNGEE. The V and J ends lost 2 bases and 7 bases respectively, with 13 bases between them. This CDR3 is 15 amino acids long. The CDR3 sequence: CASSVRDKGNSPLHF. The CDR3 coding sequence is TGTGCCAGCAGCGTCCGGGACAAGGGGAATTCACCCCTCCACTTT.